A single sample is the source of the 3 T cell receptor beta chains below, sequenced in a study of early T cells in non-severe SARS-CoV-2 infection. In TCRdb, the 5' RACE reads were re-called with MiXCR into one record per CDR3 protein. The table has about 64,000 distinct CDR3 sequences, 4% to 5.5% seen once. Sequencing was performed on whole blood. Every receptor here comes from an adult who was a healthcare worker with PCR-confirmed SARS-CoV-2 infection or an uninfected control (not recorded which).

This clonotype has more than one count but fewer than ten. The V gene is TRBV29-1, the J gene TRBJ2-3; tentatively, D is TRBD1 (6 bases). CDR3 size: 16 residues. CDR1 SQVTM and CDR2 ANQGSEA come from the germline V gene. Trimming removed 5 bases from V and 0 bases from J, with 18 bases in between. This CDR3 is CSVPSGTSLSTDTQYF. The CDR3 DNA is TGCAGCGTTCCTTCCGGGACATCTCTTAGCACAGATACGCAGTATTTT.

This clonotype showed up just a few times. This chain connects TRBV6-2 or TRBV6-3 to TRBJ2-1, with TRBD2 matching over 9 bases. This CDR3 has 18 amino acids. Germline CDR1 and CDR2: MNHEY and SVGEGT. The V gene end was trimmed by 2 bases and the J gene end by 0 bases; junction bases not matched to a gene: 8. This CDR3 is CASSYPPSGTSSYNEQFF. In DNA form, the CDR3 reads TGTGCCAGCAGTTACCCCCCTAGCGGGACGAGCTCCTACAATGAGCAGTTCTTC.

This clonotype has a count of ten or more. In DNA form, the CDR3 reads TGCAGTGCCTATGACAGGGGGGGCAATCAGCCCCAGCATTTT. Protein sequence: CSAYDRGGNQPQHF. The chain employs TRBV20-1 and TRBJ1-5, with 9 nucleotides matching TRBD1. The CDR3 sequence is 14 residues long. Trimming at V came to 6 bases and at J to 2 bases, leaving 5 bases not matched to a gene. Germline V gene sequence: CDR1 DFQATT, CDR2 SNEGSKA (reference sequence).